One sample yielded the 19 T cell receptor beta chains listed below, sequenced in a study of CD8+ T cells in alopecia areata. In each case, RNA was isolated and then reverse transcribed into cDNA as the sequencing template. The method was immunoSEQ multiplex PCR; TCRdb's version includes in-frame clones alone and lacks a portion of them. The sample lists around 210,000 clones; 50% to 75% were seen once. Documented treatment: oral pan-JAK inhibitor, 5-10 mg twice daily. The sample was CD4+ T cells sorted from blood, taken at week 4, from a patient treated with tofacitinib. These receptors all come from a human donor with alopecia areata.

In nucleotides, the CDR3 is TGTGCCAGCAGTTACAAGGACCGCAGTTATGGCTACACCTTC. The encoded protein is CASSYKDRSYGYTF. The rearrangement links TRBV6-5 to TRBJ1-2; D gene uncertain. CDR1 MNHEY and CDR2 SVGAGI come from the germline V gene. V lost 2 bases and J lost 5, with 12 bases in between. The CDR3 has 14 amino acids.

The chain carries TRBV15 and TRBJ1-6; possibly TRBD1 for D (6 bases). The CDR3 runs to 14 residues. From germline, CDR1 is LNHNV and CDR2 YYDKDF (reference sequence). V was clipped by 5 bases and J by 10 bases, with 15 bases between them. CDR3 sequence: CATSVQGQGSPLHF. The CDR3 region has the DNA TGTGCCACCAGCGTTCAGGGGCAGGGATCACCCCTCCACTTT.

V is TRBV18 and J is TRBJ1-5; a possible D gene is TRBD1 (5 bases). With 3 bases removed from V and 0 bases from J, the gap between germline ends came to 6 bases. Per the germline V gene, CDR1 is KGHSH and CDR2 is LQKENI. This CDR3 comprises 14 residues. CDR3 in DNA: TGTGCCAGCTCACCGACAGATAGCAATCAGCCCCAGCATTTT. This codes for CASSPTDSNQPQHF.

V and J are TRBV28 and TRBJ1-3, with D unclear. The CDR3 runs to 12 residues. V was pared by 8 bases and J by 5 bases, with 10 bases between. CDR1 is MDHEN and CDR2 is SYDVKM in the germline V gene. CDR3 DNA: TGTGCCAGCCTAAGGGAACGAAACACCATATATTTT. Its translation is CASLRERNTIYF.

The V call is TRBV5-5, the J call TRBJ2-3; no clear D. The CDR3 runs to 12 residues. Germline V CDR1 and CDR2: SGHKS, YYEKEE (reference sequence). V dropped 2 bases and J dropped 1 base, with 2 bases sitting between them. CDR3 sequence (DNA): TGTGCCAGCAGCTTTGGCACAGATACGCAGTATTTT. This codes for CASSFGTDTQYF.

This clone was seen more than once but under ten times. The rearrangement joins TRBV5-1 to TRBJ2-3; D unresolved. The CDR3 runs to 13 residues. V lost 1 base and J lost 3, with 6 bases in between. Germline assignment: CDR1 SGHRS and CDR2 YFSETQ. The CDR3 protein is CASSLKGTDTQYF. The CDR3 nucleotides read TGCGCCAGCAGCTTGAAAGGGACAGATACGCAGTATTTT.

This clone was detected only a few times. The genes are TRBV29-1 and TRBJ2-6; D call uncertain. Per the germline V gene, CDR1 is SQVTM and CDR2 is ANQGSEA. V dropped 7 bases and J dropped 4 bases, with 11 bases sitting between them. The CDR3 contains 13 residues. Here the CDR3 reads CSAQSTGANVLTF. The CDR3 DNA is TGCAGCGCACAGTCGACGGGGGCCAACGTCCTGACTTTC.

The chain joins TRBV5-6 to TRBJ2-5, with unresolved D. The germline CDR1 and CDR2 sequences are SGHDT and YYEEEE. V was pared by 0 bases and J by 5 bases, with 5 bases between. The CDR3 extends over 12 amino acids. The CDR3 protein is CASSLGRETQYF. As DNA, the CDR3 is TGTGCCAGCAGCTTGGGTCGGGAGACCCAGTACTTC.

The chain employs TRBV5-1 and TRBJ1-4; D is ambiguous. The CDR3 totals 15 residues. Trimming removed 4 bases from V and 5 bases from J, with 15 bases in between. In germline, CDR1 is SGHRS, CDR2 YFSETQ. In DNA form, the CDR3 reads TGCGCCAGCAGCGAATTGGCAGCGGGGAATGAAAAACTGTTTTTT. Protein sequence: CASSELAAGNEKLFF.

This chain joins TRBV7-2 and TRBJ1-6; perhaps TRBD1 as D (6 bases). The CDR3 has 17 residues. Trimming removed 2 bases at V and 6 bases at J, with 17 bases between. Looked up from germline, CDR1 is SGHTA and CDR2 is FQGNSA. The CDR3 is CASSLWGGGSGNSPLHF. In DNA, the CDR3 is TGTGCCAGCAGCTTATGGGGAGGGGGAAGTGGTAATTCACCCCTCCACTTT.

About this clone: Compared with germline, one end of the junction differs, possibly owing to a read error. The chain links TRBV7-7 to TRBJ2-5, with D possibly being TRBD1 or TRBD2 (6 bases each). This CDR3 spans 16 amino acids. From germline, CDR1 is SSHAT and CDR2 FNYEAQ (reference sequence). This CDR3 reads CASRPSPGAGGETQYF. The CDR3 DNA is TGTGCTAGCAGGCCCTCCCCGGGGGCTGGGGGGGAGACCCAGTACTTC.

The gene calls are TRBV30 and TRBJ1-2, with 8 bases lining up with TRBD1. This CDR3 comprises 13 residues. J was trimmed by 6 bases and V by 1 base; bases with no gene match: 4. Germline V CDR1 and CDR2: GTSNPN, SVGIG (reference sequence). The CDR3 sequence is CAWSARGLDGYTF. In nucleotides, the CDR3 is TGTGCCTGGAGTGCCAGGGGGCTGGATGGCTACACCTTC.

The chain links TRBV30 to TRBJ2-3, with D tentatively TRBD2 (6 bases). The CDR3 totals 15 residues. Germline CDR1 GTSNPN, CDR2 SVGIG (reference sequence). Between the trimmed V and J ends, which lost 2 bases and 0 bases, there was a span of 12 bases. This chain's CDR3 is CAWSSLSGSTDTQYF. CDR3 sequence (DNA): TGTGCCTGGAGTTCCCTTAGCGGAAGCACAGATACGCAGTATTTT.

V is TRBV5-6 and J is TRBJ2-7, with 10 positions matching TRBD1. In germline, CDR1 is SGHDT, CDR2 YYEEEE. CDR3 size: 15 residues. The V gene end was trimmed by 0 bases and the J gene end by 2 bases; junction bases not matched to a gene: 2. CDR3 in amino acids: CASSLVGTGAYEQYF. CDR3 in DNA: TGTGCCAGCAGCTTGGTTGGGACAGGGGCCTACGAGCAGTACTTC.

The chain joins TRBV30 to TRBJ1-1; D is uncertain. Looked up from germline, CDR1 is GTSNPN and CDR2 is SVGIG (reference sequence). Trimming stripped 1 base from V and 2 bases from J, with 14 bases between. The CDR3 is made up of 15 amino acids. DNA of the CDR3: TGTGCCTGGAGTGGGCCAAATCGGGTTAACACTGAAGCTTTCTTT. Its protein is CAWSGPNRVNTEAFF.

V and J are TRBV5-6 and TRBJ1-2; D might be TRBD1 (5 bases). Trimming stripped 9 bases from V and 1 base from J, with 13 bases between. Germline assignment: CDR1 SGHDT and CDR2 YYEEEE. This CDR3 contains 13 residues. CDR3 nucleotide sequence: TGTGCCACCGGGACGGTCCATAACTATGGCTACACCTTC. This sequence encodes CATGTVHNYGYTF.

The chain has TRBV9 and TRBJ2-1; D ambiguous. Trimming removed 0 bases at V and 5 bases at J, with 12 bases between. Per germline, CDR1 SGDLS and CDR2 YYNGEE. This CDR3 region has 15 residues. Here the CDR3 reads CASSVGWSANNEQFF. The DNA for the CDR3 is TGTGCCAGCAGCGTAGGATGGTCAGCCAACAATGAGCAGTTCTTC.

Notes on this clone: Other DNA sequences of this sample code for an identical CDR3. CDR3 region: CASSLGDRNYGYTF. CDR3 DNA: TGTGCCAGCAGCTTGGGCGACAGGAACTATGGCTACACCTTC. This chain uses TRBV5-6 with TRBJ1-2; tentative D call: TRBD1 (6 bases). The CDR3 is 14 residues long. The V gene's germline CDR1 is SGHDT and CDR2 YYEEEE. Trimming removed 0 bases from V and 2 bases from J, with 8 bases in between.

The chain joins TRBV6-5 to TRBJ2-7; no firm D call. The CDR3 totals 13 residues. V lost 8 bases, J lost 4 bases, and 15 bases lay in between. Looked up from germline, CDR1 is MNHEY and CDR2 is SVGAGI. The chain's CDR3 is CASAPSGPYEQYF. The CDR3, as DNA: TGTGCCAGCGCCCCGTCAGGACCGTACGAGCAGTACTTC.